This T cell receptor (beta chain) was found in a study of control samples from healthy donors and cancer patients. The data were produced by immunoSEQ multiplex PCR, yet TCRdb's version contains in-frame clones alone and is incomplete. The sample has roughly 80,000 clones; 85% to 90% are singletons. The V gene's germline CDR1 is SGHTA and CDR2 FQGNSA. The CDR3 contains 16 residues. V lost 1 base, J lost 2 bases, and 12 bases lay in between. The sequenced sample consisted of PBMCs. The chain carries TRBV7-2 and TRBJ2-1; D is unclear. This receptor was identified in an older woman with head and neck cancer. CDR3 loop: CASSLERSPPYNEQFF. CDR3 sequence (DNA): TGTGCCAGCAGCTTAGAACGGAGTCCCCCCTACAATGAGCAGTTCTTC.